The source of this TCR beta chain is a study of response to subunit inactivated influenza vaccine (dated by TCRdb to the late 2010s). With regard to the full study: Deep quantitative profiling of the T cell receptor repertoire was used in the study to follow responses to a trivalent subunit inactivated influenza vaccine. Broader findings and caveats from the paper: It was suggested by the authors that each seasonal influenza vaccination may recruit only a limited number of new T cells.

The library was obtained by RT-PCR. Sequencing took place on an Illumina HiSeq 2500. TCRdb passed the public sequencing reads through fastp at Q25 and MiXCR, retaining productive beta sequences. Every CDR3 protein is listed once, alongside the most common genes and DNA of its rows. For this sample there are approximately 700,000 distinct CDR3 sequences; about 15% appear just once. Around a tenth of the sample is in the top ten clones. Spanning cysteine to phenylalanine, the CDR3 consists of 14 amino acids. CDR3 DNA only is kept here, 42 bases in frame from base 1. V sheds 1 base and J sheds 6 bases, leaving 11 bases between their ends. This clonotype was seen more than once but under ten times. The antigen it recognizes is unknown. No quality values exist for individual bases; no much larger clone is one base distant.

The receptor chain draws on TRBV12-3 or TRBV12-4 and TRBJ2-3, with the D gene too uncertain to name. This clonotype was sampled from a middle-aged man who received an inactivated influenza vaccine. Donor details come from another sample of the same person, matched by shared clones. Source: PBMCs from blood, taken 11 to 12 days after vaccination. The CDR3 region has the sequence CASSLGPGSDTQYF. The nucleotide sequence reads TGTGCCAGCAGTTTAGGGCCAGGCTCGGATACGCAGTATTTT.